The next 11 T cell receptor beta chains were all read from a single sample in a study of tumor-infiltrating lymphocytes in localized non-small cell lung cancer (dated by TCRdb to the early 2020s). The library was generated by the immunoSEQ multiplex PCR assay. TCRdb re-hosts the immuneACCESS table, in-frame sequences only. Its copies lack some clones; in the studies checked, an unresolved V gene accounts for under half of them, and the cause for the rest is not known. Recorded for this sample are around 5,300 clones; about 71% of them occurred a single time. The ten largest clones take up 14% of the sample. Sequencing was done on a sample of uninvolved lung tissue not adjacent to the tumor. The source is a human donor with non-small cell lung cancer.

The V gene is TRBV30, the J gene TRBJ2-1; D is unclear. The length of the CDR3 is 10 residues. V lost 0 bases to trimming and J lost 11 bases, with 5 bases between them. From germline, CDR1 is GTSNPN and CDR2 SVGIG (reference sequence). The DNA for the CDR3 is TGTGCCTGGAGTGTAACCAAGCAGTTCTTC. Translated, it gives CAWSVTKQFF.

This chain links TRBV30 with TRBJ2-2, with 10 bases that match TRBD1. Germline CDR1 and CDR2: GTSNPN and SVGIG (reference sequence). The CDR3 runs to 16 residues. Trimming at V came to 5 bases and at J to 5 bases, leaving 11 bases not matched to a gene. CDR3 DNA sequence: TGTGCCTGGGCTGGGGACAGGGGCGGGATTACCGGGGAGCTGTTTTTT. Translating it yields CAWAGDRGGITGELFF.

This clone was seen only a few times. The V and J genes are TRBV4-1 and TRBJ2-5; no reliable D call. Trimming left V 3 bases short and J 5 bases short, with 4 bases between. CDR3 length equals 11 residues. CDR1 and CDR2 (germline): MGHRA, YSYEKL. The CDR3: CASSHEETQYF. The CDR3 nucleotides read TGCGCCAGCAGCCATGAGGAGACCCAGTACTTC.

CDR3 amino acids: CATRRRENTEAFF. The CDR3 nucleotides read TGTGCCACTAGGAGACGGGAGAACACTGAAGCTTTCTTT. The chain employs TRBV6-1 and TRBJ1-1; D is uncertain. The CDR3 spans 13 residues. Germline V lookup: CDR1 MNHNS, CDR2 SASEGT. The ends were cut back, 10 bases at V and 1 base at J, with 13 bases in the middle.

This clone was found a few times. CDR3 region: CASSPQGALYYGYTF. The CDR3 DNA reads as TGTGCCAGCAGTCCACAGGGAGCTTTGTACTATGGCTACACCTTC. The chain employs TRBV27 and TRBJ1-2; D perhaps matches TRBD1 (6 bases). Germline V gives CDR1 MNHEY, CDR2 SMNVEV (reference sequence). This CDR3 comprises 15 residues. V lost 5 bases and J 3 bases, leaving 16 bases between the germline ends.

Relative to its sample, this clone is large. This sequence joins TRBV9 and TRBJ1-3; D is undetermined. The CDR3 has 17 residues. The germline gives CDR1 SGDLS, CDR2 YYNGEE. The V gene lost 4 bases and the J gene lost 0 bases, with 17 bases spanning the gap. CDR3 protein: CASSRGGSINSGNTIYF. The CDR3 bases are TGTGCCAGCAGCCGAGGCGGTTCAATAAACTCTGGAAACACCATATATTTT.

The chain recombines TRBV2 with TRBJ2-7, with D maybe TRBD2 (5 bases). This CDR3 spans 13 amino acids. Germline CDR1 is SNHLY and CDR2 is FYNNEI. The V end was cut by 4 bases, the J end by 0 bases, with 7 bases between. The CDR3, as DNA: TGTGCCAGCAGTGGGACTTACTCCTACGAGCAGTACTTC. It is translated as CASSGTYSYEQYF.

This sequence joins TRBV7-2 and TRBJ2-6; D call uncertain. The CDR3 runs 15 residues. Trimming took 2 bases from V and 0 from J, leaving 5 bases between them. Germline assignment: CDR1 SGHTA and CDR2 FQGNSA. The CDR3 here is CASSLKFSGANVLTF. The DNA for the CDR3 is TGTGCCAGCAGCTTAAAGTTCTCTGGGGCCAACGTCCTGACTTTC.

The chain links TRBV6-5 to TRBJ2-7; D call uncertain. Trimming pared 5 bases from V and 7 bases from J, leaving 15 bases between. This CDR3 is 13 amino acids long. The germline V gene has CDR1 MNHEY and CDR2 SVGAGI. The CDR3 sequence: CASSRVYGLEQYF. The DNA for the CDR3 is TGTGCCAGCAGTAGAGTATACGGATTGGAGCAGTACTTC.

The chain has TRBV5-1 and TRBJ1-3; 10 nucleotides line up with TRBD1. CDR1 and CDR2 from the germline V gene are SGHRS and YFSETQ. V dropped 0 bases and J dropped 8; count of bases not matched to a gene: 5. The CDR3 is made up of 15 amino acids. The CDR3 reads CASSLEGTGVDTIYF. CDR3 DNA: TGCGCCAGCAGCTTGGAAGGGACAGGGGTAGACACCATATATTTT.

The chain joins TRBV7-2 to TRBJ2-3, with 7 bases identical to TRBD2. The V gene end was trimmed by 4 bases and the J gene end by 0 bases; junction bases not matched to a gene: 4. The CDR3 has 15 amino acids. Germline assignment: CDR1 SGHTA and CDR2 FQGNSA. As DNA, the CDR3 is TGTGCCAGCAGCTCCGCTAGCGGAAGCACAGATACGCAGTATTTT. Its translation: CASSSASGSTDTQYF.